This T cell receptor beta chain was sequenced for a study of siplizumab effects on memory and regulatory T cells (dated by TCRdb to the late 2010s). About the investigation overall: The study examined how the anti-CD2 antibody siplizumab affects alloreactive T-cell subsets in allogeneic mixed lymphocyte reactions built from human PBMCs.

Of note for this clone: Its binding antigen is unknown. No clone much larger than this one lies a single base away; base qualities are absent.

Sorted unstimulated T cells and proliferating T cells recovered from mixed lymphocyte reactions were subjected to TCRbeta CDR3 sequencing. Fresh whole blood from under 13 HLA-typed healthy donors was used as the source from which PBMCs were isolated. Libraries were built with the immunoSEQ multiplex PCR assay. About 10^5 TCR templates per sample were assayed by the deep sequencing platform. Genomic DNA extracted from sorted T cells was used for TCRbeta CDR3 sequencing. The source study handled its data this way. The R programming language was used for the clonal analysis of the TCRbeta CDR3 data. Unstimulated samples were compared with post-reaction CFSE-low samples to define alloreactive CD4+ and CD8+ clones. Regulatory or non-regulatory origin of alloreactive CD4+ clones was assigned by matching sequences to the sorted unstimulated Treg and non-Treg repertoires. What TCRdb holds here is the immuneACCESS table cut down to in-frame rearrangements. Part of the clones is not present; checked against another copy, under half of the missing clones reflect an unresolved V gene, and the others are unexplained. V, J and clone size are taken as reported in that table, and D and trimming were inferred from the DNA itself. Counted in this sample were 90,000 to 130,000 clones; roughly 90% of them appeared once. 1% to 1.5% of the sample rests with the top ten.

Results and caveats for the whole study, not just this receptor: Because sequences below about 10^-5 frequency were poorly captured, only a minor fraction of alloreactive clones could be mapped to unstimulated subsets. The suppressive function of proliferating Tregs from siplizumab cultures was not functionally confirmed. The cumulative frequency of alloreactive sequences traceable to unstimulated CD4+ memory T cells was significantly reduced by siplizumab. Compared with memory T cells, unstimulated naive T cells appeared more diverse, and naive cells seemed to make a substantial contribution to the alloresponse. About 80-97% of proliferating CD4+ or CD8+ clones could not be given a naive or memory phenotype. Among mappable alloreactive CD4+ clones, an average Treg-derived fraction of about 69% was observed with siplizumab, compared with 26.9% in control reactions.

Per the germline V gene, SGHRS is the CDR1 and YFSETQ is the CDR2. The junction shows trimming of 4 bases on V and 4 bases on J, plus 12 bases between the germline ends. From the cysteine up to the phenylalanine, the CDR3 has a length of 14 residues. Only CDR3 DNA remains: 42 bases, in frame from the first base. The sequence was collected from a human donor in good health. Material for sequencing was CD4+ T cells sorted from blood. This chain joins TRBV5-1 to TRBJ2-1, with no confidently assigned D gene. The CDR3 is CASSGTTSYNEQFF. The nucleotides are TGCGCCAGCAGCGGTACGACAAGTTACAATGAGCAGTTCTTC.